This T cell receptor (beta chain) comes out of a study of T-cell memory formation after mild COVID-19. Study background: TCR clusters were largely donor specific.

TCRdb fed the 5' RACE reads into MiXCR, producing one record per CDR3 protein. The table shows 350,000 to 450,000 distinct CDR3 sequences, with roughly an eighth occurring only once. CDR1 is SGHRS, CDR2 YFSETQ, per germline. The CDR3 is 14 amino acids. With 6 bases removed from V and 4 bases from J, the gap between germline ends came to 14 bases. Study-wide results and caveats: Several responding clones turned up in pre-infection memory, indicating that cross-reactive memory may have taken part. Most CD4+ clones that shrank were in CM and EM, while CD8+ ones turned up in EMRA. Clones contracting day 15 to 85 were balanced CD4/CD8; later expanders leaned CD4+.

This clonotype appeared many times. Its antigen is unknown. The receptor was isolated from a man younger than 30 who had mild COVID-19 (a few samples of this study predate the infection). Cell type and time point are not known. The chain recombines TRBV5-1 with TRBJ2-1; D gene uncertain. Source material: PBMCs or a T cell subset sorted from them (not recorded which). CDR3 residues: CASKPGEEYNEQFF. The CDR3 region has the DNA TGCGCCAGCAAACCCGGTGAGGAGTACAATGAGCAGTTCTTC.